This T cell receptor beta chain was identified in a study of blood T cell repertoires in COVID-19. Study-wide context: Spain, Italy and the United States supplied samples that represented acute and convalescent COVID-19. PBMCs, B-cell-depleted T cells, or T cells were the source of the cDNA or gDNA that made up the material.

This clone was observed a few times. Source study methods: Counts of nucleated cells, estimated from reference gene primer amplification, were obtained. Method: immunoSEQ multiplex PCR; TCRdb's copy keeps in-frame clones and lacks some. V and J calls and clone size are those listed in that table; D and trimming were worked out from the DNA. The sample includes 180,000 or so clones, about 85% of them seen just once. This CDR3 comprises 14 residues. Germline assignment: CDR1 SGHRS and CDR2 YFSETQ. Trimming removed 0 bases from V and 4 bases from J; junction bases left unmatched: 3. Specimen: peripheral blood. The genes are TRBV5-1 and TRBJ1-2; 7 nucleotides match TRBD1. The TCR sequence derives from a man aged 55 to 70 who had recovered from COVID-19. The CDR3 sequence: CASSLEWDSYGYTF. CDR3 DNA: TGCGCCAGCAGCTTGGAGTGGGACAGCTATGGCTACACCTTC.